This TCR beta chain derives from a study of CD8 T cells in ankylosing spondylitis. Study observations and caveats: Past research had described some motif variants in reactive arthritis synovial fluid and blood.

MiXCR, run by TCRdb on the 5' RACE reads, gives a single entry per CDR3 protein. The sample yields approximately 130,000 distinct CDR3 sequences, around 8.5% seen once. This CDR3 contains 17 residues. Germline assignment: CDR1 SGHRS and CDR2 YFSETQ. The ends were cut back, 6 bases at V and 0 bases at J, with 19 bases in the middle. In this sample, this clonotype turned up many times. The antigen is unknown. The specimen sequenced was blood, either unsorted or a sorted T cell fraction (not recorded which). The source of this sequence is a male donor with ankylosing spondylitis or in good health (not recorded which). V gene TRBV5-1 combines with J gene TRBJ2-1; TRBD1 is a possible D gene (6 bases). The CDR3 nucleotides read TGCGCCAGCAAACACAGGGTTCTGGAGAGCTCCTACAATGAGCAGTTCTTC. Translated, it gives CASKHRVLESSYNEQFF.